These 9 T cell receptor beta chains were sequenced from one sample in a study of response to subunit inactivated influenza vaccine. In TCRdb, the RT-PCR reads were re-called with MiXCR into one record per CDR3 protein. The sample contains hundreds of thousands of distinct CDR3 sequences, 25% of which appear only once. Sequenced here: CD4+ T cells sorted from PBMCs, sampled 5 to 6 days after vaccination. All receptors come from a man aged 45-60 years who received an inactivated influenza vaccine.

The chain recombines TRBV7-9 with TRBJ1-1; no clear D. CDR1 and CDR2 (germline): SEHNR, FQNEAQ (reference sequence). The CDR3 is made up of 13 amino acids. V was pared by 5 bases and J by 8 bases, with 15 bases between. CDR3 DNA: TGTGCCAGCAGCCCCCTCGGAGGAGCCGAAGCTTTCTTT. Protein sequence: CASSPLGGAEAFF.

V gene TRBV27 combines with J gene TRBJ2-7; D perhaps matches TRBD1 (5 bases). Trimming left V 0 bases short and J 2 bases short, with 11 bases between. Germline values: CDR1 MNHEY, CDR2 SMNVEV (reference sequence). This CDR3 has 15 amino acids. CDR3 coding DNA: TGTGCCAGCAGTTTATCTAGGGGATACACCTACGAGCAGTACTTC. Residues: CASSLSRGYTYEQYF.

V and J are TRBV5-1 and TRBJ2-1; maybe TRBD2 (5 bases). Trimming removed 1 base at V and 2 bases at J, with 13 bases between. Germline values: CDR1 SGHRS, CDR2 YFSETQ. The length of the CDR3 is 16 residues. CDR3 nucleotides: TGCGCCAGCAGCTTGATTGGTAGCGTGGCCTACAATGAGCAGTTCTTC. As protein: CASSLIGSVAYNEQFF.

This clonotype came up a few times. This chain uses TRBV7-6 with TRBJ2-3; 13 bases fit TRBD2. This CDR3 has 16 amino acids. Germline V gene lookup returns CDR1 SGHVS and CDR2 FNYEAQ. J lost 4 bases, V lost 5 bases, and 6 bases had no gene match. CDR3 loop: CASSPRLAGGSDTQYF. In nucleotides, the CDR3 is TGTGCCAGCAGCCCCAGACTAGCGGGAGGTTCAGATACGCAGTATTTT.

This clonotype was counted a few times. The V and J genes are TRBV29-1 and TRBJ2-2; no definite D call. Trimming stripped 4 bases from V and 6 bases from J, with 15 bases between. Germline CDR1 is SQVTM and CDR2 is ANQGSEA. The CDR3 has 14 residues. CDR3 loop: CSVVAQSGAGELFF. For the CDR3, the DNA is TGCAGCGTTGTGGCTCAGTCAGGAGCCGGGGAGCTGTTTTTT.

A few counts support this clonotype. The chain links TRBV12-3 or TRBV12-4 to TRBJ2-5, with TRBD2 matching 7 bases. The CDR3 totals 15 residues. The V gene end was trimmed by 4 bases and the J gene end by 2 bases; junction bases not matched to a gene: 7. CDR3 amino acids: CASSSTGRVQETQYF. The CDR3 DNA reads TGTGCCAGCAGTTCTACTGGGAGGGTTCAAGAGACCCAGTACTTC.

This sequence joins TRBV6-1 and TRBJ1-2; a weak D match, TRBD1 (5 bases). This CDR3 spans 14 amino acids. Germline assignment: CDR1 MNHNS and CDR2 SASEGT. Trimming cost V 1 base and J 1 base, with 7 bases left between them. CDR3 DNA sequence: TGTGCCAGCAGTGAAGGACAGTTTAACTATGGCTACACCTTC. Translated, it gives CASSEGQFNYGYTF.

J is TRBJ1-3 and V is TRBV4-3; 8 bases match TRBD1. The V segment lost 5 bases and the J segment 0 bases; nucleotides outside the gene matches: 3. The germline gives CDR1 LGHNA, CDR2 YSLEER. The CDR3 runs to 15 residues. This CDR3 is CASSIGQGSGNTIYF. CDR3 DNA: TGCGCCAGCAGCATTGGACAGGGCTCTGGAAACACCATATATTTT.

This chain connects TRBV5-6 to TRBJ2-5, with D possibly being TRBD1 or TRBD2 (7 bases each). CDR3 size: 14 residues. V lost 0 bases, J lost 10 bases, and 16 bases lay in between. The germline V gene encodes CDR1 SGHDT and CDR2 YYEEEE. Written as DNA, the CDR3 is TGTGCCAGCAGCTTGGGACAGGGAGGGAGGCTCCAGTACTTC. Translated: CASSLGQGGRLQYF.